This TCR beta chain originates from a study of T cells in Graves' hyperthyroidism and ophthalmopathy. Amplification yielded TCR beta CDR3 regions, with RNA transcripts as the source. When the TCR CDR3 underwent first-round RT-PCR, the HTBI primer set was used. MiXCR was run by TCRdb on the multiplex PCR reads, yielding one entry per CDR3 protein. Altogether under 400,000 distinct CDR3 sequences are present, roughly 15% being singletons, with the ten largest covering approximately 19%. This clonotype has a single count. A much larger clone lies one base from this, so it may be a read error. This receptor was identified in a woman between 55 and 75 years old with Graves' ophthalmopathy. Material: blood.

Written as DNA, the CDR3 is TGTGCCAGCAGTAACCAAAGGCTCGGGGCCGGGGAGCTGCTTTTT. It specifies CASSNQRLGAGELLF. The rearrangement joins TRBV12-3 or TRBV12-4 to TRBJ2-2; D is perhaps TRBD1 or TRBD2 (5 bases each). The length of the CDR3 is 15 residues.